This TCR beta chain appears in the sequencing data of a study of technical replicates of blood from several donors (dated by TCRdb to about 2017). A word on this clone: The specificity of this receptor is unknown. Base-call qualities are not available, and no considerably larger clone is one nucleotide away.

The method was the immunoSEQ multiplex PCR assay. TCRdb carries this immuneACCESS record with in-frame sequences only. Its versions omit some clonotypes, under half of them owing to an unresolved V gene in the studies checked, with the rest unexplained. For this sample the table gives approximately 81,000 clones, of which roughly 95% were detected only once. The top ten clones comprise 0.37% of the sample. The CDR1 and CDR2 encoded by the germline V gene are SGDLS and YYNGEE. The CDR3 runs 13 amino acids, cysteine and phenylalanine included. This entry keeps only the CDR3 DNA: 39 bases, framed from base 1.

The TCR originated in a human donor in good health. The sample consisted of T cells isolated from PBMCs. The rearranged chain carries TRBV9 and TRBJ2-5; 7 central nucleotides agree with TRBD2. Judging by the DNA end, TRBJ2-7 fits better; the J call may be wrong. CDR3 loop: CASSLAGANEQYF. The sequenced DNA is TGTGCCAGCAGCCTGGCGGGAGCTAACGAGCAGTACTTC.